This T cell receptor (beta chain) was documented in a study of blood T cells in healthy people across ages. The use of a sample-barcoded 5' primer and a J-beta primer mix characterized a second PCR of roughly 6 to 11 cycles. From the 5' RACE reads, TCRdb called clonotypes with MiXCR, one entry per CDR3 protein. The sample has around 1,800,000 distinct CDR3 sequences; around 42% are singletons. A remark on this clonotype: Its specificity is not known.

Study-wide findings and caveats: Long-lived donors carried more naive CD4+ cells and greater diversity than aged donors.

Donors gave 8.5 to 10 milliliters of peripheral blood apiece. Per sample, extraction of total RNA gave at least 6 micrograms in every case. This TCR was sampled from a human donor in good health. Specimen: blood.

The chain's CDR3 is CASSQDPVASGGTDTQYF. CDR3 nucleotide sequence: TGTGCCAGCAGCCAAGATCCCGTTGCCAGCGGGGGAACAGATACGCAGTATTTT. The chain joins TRBV4-2 to TRBJ2-3; TRBD2 matches 8 bases. V gave up 0 bases and J gave up 3 bases; unmatched junction bases: 11. Germline loops: CDR1 LGHNA, CDR2 YNFKEQ. This CDR3 has 18 residues.